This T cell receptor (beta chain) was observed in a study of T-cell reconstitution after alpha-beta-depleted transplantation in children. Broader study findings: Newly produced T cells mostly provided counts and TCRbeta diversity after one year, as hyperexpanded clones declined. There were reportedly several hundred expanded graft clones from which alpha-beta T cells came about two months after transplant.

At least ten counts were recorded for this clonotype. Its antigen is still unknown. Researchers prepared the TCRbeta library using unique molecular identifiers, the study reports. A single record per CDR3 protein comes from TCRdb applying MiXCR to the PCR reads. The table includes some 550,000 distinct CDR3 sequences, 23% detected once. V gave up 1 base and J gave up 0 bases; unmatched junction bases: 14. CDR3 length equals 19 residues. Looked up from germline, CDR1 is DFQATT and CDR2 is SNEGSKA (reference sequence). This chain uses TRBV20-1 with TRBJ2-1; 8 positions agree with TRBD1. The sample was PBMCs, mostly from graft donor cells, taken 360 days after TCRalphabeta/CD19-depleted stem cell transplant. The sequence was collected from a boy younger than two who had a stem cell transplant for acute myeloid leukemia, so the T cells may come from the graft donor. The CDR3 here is CSARGRDRSLFSSYNEQFF. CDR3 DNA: TGCAGTGCTAGAGGGAGGGACAGGAGCCTCTTCAGCTCCTACAATGAGCAGTTCTTC.